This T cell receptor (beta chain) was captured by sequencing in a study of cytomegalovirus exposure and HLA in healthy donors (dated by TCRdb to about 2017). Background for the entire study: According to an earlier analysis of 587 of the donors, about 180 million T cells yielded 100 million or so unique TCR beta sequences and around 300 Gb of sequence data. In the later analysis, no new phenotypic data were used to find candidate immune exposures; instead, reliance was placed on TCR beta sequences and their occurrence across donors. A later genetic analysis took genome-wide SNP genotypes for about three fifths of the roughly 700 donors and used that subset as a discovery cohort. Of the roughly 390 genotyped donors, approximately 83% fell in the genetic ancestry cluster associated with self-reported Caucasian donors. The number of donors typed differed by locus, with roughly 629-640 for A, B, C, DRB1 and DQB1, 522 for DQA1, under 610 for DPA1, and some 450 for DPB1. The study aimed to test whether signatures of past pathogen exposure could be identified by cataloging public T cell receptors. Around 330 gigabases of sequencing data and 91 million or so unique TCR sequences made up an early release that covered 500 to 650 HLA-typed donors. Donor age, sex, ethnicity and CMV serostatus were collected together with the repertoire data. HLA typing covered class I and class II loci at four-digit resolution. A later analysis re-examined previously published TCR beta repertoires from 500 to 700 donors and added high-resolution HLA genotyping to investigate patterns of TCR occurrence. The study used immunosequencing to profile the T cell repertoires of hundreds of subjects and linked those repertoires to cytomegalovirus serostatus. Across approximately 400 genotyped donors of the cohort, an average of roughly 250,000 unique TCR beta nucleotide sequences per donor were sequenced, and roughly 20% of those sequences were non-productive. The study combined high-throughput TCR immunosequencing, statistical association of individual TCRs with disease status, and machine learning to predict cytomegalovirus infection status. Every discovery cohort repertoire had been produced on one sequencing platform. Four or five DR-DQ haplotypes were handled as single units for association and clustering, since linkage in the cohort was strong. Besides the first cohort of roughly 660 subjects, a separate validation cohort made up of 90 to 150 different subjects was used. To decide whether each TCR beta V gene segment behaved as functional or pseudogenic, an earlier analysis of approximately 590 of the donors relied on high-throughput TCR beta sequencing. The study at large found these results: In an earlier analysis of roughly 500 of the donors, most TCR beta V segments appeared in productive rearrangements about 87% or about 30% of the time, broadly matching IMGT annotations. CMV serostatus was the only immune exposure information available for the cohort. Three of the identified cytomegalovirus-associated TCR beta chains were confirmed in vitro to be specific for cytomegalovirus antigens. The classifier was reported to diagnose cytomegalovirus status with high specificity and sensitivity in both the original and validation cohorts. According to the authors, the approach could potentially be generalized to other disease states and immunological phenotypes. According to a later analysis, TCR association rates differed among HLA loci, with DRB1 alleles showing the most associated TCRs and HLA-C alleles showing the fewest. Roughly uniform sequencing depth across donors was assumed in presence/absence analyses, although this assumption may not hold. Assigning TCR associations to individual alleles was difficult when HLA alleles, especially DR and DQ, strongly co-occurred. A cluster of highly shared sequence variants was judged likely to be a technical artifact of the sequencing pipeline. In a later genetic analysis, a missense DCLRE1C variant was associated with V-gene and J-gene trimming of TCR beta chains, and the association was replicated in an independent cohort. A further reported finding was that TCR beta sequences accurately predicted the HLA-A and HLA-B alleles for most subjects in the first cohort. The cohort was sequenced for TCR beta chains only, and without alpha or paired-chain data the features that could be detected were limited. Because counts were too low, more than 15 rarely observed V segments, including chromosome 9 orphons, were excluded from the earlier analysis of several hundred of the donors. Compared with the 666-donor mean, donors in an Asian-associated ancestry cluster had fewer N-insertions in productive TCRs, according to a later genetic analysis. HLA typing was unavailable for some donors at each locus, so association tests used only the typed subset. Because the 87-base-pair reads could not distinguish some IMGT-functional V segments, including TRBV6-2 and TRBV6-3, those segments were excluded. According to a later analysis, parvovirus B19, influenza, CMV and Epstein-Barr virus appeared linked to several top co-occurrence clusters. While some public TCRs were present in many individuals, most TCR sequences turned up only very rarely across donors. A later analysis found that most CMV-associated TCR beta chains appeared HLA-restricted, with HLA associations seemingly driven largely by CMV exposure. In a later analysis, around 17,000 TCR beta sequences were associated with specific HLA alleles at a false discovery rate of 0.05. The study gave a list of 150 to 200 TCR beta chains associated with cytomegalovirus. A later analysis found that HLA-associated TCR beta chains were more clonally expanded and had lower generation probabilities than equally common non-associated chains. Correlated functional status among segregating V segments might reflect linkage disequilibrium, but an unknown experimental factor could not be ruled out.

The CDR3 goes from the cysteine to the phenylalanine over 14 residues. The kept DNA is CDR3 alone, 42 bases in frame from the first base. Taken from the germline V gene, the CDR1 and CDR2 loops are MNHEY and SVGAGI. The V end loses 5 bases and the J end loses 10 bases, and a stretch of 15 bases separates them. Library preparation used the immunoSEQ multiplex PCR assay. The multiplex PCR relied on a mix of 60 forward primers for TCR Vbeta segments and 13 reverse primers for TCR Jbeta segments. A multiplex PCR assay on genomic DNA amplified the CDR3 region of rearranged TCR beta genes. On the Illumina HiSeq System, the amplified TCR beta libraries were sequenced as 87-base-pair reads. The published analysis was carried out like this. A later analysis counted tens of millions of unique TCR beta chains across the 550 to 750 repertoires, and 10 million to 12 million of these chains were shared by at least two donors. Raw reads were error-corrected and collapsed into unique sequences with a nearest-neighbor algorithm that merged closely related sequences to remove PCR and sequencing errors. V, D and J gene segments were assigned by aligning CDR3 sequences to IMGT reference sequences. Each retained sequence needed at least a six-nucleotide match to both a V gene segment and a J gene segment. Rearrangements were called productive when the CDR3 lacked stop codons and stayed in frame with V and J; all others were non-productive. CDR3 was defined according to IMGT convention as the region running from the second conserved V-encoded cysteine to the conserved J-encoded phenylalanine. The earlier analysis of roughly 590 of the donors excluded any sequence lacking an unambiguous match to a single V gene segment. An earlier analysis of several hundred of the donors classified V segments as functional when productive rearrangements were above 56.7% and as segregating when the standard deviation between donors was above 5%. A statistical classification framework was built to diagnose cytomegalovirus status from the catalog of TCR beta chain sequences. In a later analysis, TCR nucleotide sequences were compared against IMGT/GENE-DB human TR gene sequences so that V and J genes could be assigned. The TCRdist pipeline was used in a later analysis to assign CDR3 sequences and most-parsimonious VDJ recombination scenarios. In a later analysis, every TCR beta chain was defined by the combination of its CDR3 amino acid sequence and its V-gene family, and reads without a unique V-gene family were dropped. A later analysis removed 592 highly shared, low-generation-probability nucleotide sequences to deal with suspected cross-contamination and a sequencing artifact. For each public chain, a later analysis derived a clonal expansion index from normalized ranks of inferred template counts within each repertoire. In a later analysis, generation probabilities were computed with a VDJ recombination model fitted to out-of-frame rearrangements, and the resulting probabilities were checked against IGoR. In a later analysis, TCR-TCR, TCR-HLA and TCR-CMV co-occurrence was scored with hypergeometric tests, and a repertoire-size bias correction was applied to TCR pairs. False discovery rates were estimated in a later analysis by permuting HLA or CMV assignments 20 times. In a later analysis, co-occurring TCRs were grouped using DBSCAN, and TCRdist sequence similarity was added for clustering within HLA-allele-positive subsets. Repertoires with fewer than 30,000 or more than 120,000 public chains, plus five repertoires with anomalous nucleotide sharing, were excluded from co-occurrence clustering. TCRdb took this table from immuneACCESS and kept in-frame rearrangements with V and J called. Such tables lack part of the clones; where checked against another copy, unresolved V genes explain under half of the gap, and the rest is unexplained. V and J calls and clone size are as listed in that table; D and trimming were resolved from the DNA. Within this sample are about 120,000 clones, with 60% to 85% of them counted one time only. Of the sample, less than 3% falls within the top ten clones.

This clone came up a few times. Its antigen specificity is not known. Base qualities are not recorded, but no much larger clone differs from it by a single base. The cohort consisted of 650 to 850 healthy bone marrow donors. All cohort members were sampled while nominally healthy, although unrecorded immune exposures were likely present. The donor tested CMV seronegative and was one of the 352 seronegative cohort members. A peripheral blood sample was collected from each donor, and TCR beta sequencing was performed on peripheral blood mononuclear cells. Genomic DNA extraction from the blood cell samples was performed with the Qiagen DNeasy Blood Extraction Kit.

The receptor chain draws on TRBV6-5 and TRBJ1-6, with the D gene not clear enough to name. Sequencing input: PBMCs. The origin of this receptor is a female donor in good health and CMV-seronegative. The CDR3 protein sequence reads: CASSTDTHRSPLHF. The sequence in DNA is TGTGCCAGCAGTACCGATACACACCGCTCACCCCTCCACTTT.